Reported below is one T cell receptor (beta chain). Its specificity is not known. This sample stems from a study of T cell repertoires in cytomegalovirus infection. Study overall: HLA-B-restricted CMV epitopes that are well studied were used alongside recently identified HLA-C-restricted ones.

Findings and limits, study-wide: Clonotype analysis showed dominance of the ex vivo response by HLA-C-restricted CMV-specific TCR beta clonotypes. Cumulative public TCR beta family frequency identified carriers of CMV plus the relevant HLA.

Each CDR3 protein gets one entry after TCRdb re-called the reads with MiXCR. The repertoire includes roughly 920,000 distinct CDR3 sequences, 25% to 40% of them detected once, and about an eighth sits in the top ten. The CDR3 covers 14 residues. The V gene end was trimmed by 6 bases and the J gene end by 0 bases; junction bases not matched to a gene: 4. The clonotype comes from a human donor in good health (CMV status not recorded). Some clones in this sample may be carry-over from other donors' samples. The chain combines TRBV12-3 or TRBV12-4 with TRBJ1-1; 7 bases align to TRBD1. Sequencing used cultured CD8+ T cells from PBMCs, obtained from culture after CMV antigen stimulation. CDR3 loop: CASRLQGMNTEAFF. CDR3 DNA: TGTGCCAGCAGGCTACAGGGGATGAACACTGAAGCTTTCTTT.